The rows below give T cell receptor beta chains drawn from one sample of a study of blood T cell repertoires in COVID-19. Generated by immunoSEQ multiplex PCR, the TCRdb table keeps only in-frame clones and is missing some. Here the sample spans 220,000 or so clones, approximately 78% being singletons. Sequencing was carried out using peripheral blood. The origin of the receptors is an elderly woman with COVID-19, enrolled during active disease. The conserved cysteine and the conserved F or W are not part of the CDR3 here. Clone sizes are given selectively: once, few, many, or a class where the clone is expanded.

13 | . | TRBV6-5 | ASSRNGQLSRPQH
14 | . | TRBV7-6 | ASSPEGTGMPQEQY
14 | . | TRBV30 | AWSTTRPGRVYGYT
11 | . | TRBV5-1 | ASSFQGDNEQF
14 | . | TRBV9 | ASSPRDRVGNTEAF
14 | . | TRBV6-2/TRBV6-3 | ASSRVGTGYTGELF
15 | . | TRBV5-1 | ASSSQGGTVPNYGYT
12 | . | TRBV7-8 | ASSLTVMNTEAF
13 | . | TRBV3-1/TRBV3-2 | ASSQERGRDNEQF
13 | . | TRBV6-5 | ASNAPGSRNTEAF
13 | . | TRBV19 | ASSHGQNQWQPQH
12 | . | TRBV6-5 | ATTTGGRRTEAF
14 | . | TRBV5-1 | ASSFPTTAVKETQY
11 | few | TRBV10-1 | ASSESGNQPQH
15 | once | TRBV29-1 | SVDLYPGTSKPPAQF
14 | few | TRBV7-2 | ASSPQSTSGTDTQY
13 | . | TRBV9 | ASSVAGVSGNEQF
12 | . | TRBV19 | ASSLSTGYSEQF
13 | . | TRBV5-1 | ASSLEKNRAAEAF
12 | . | TRBV28 | ASSFLGFDRGAF
13 | . | TRBV19 | ASSNTGTSGSPLH
13 | once | TRBV4-2 | ASSQEGGNTDTQY
18 | . | TRBV5-5 | ASSLWFLGFPQSSYNEQF
11 | . | TRBV7-2 | ASSSHLSGHRF
13 | . | TRBV2 | ASRTTGVSNQPQH
12 | once | TRBV11-3 | ASSSGQGKNIQY
14 | . | TRBV11-2 | ASRPTTGLMSEKLF
14 | . | TRBV15 | ATSRLAGGGTGELF
15 | . | TRBV5-6 | ASSPYGGGTGANVLT
10 | . | TRBV12-3/TRBV12-4 | ASRTGGTEAF
14 | many | TRBV30 | AWTRGGSSYNSPLH
12 | once | TRBV19 | ASSARVERTEAF
16 | . | TRBV6-6 | ASSPPGQGVRSNQPQH
12 | . | TRBV5-4 | ASSPGGYTGELF
13 | . | TRBV4-3 | ASSQTGGGTDTQY
13 | . | TRBV6-5 | ASSYDGGNYYEQY
13 | few | TRBV18 | ASSLQWTANSPLH
11 | . | TRBV7-9 | ASSPSGNTEAF
11 | many | TRBV7-2 | ASSLGRFNEQF
12 | . | TRBV27 | ASSSRLNTGELF
14 | . | TRBV3-1/TRBV3-2 | ASSQAGTSGQETQY
11 | few | TRBV12-3/TRBV12-4 | ASSSGHFYGYT
13 | . | TRBV5-1 | ASRNRPSSYNEQF
13 | . | TRBV18 | ASPGSGHSGNTIY
12 | few | TRBV5-1 | ASKQGTGTNEQF
13 | . | TRBV27 | ASSPPGESVHGYT
14 | . | TRBV5-1 | ASSLTGELMNTEAF
14 | few | TRBV7-9 | ASSSFRDRGLPGYT
10 | . | TRBV2 | AGGTAQETQY
12 | . | TRBV30 | AWSPRVAKNIQY
14 | . | TRBV19 | ASSIDRWGLYNEQF
14 | . | TRBV19 | ASTPSGTGVKNIQY
12 | once | TRBV20-1 | SASSGTITYEQY
10 | few | TRBV10-3 | AISTGFTEAF